These T cell receptor beta chains were read from a single sample in a study of cytomegalovirus exposure and HLA in healthy donors. Libraries were prepared by immunoSEQ multiplex PCR; TCRdb keeps only in-frame clonotypes and omits some of them. Here the sample spans approximately 110,000 clones, over 75% being singletons. The sequenced material came from PBMCs. These receptors all stem from a woman in her 30s in good health and CMV-seropositive. The CDR3 runs from the conserved cysteine through the conserved F or W. D genes are given only for firm matches. The size of a clone is reported for some rows only, either as once, few or many, or as a class for expanded clones.

. TRBJ1-1 . TRBV6-1 TGTGCCAGCAGTCAGAAGACAGGGAACACTGAAGCTTTCTTT CASSQKTGNTEAFF
. TRBJ2-2 TRBD2 TRBV7-2 TGTGCCAGCAGCCGCGGACTAGCGGAAATCACCGGGGAGCTGTTTTTT CASSRGLAEITGELFF
once TRBJ2-5 . TRBV11-2 TGTGCCAGCAGCTCACACTCCGGGACTGGGCAAGAGACCCAGTACTTC CASSSHSGTGQETQYF
. TRBJ1-1 . TRBV2 TGTGCCAGCACCGAAGCAATCCCCGTCAGTAACACTGAAGCTTTCTTT CASTEAIPVSNTEAFF
. TRBJ2-6 TRBD2 TRBV30 TGTGCCAGAGGCGGGGGGGCTGGGGCCAACGTCCTGACTTTC CARGGGAGANVLTF
. TRBJ1-1 . TRBV5-1 TGCGCCAGCAGCTTGGCAGGGTCTGAAGCTTTCTTT CASSLAGSEAFF
. TRBJ1-1 . TRBV7-9 TGTGCCTGCCGAACGGGTTCGAACACTGAAGCTTTCTTT CACRTGSNTEAFF
. TRBJ2-2 TRBD2 TRBV6-1 TGTGCCAGCAACCTAGGACTAGCCGGCGGGGAGCTGTTTTTT CASNLGLAGGELFF
. TRBJ1-2 . TRBV10-3 TGTGCCATCAGTGGTTTGGGGGCCGAGAGCTATGGCTACACCTTC CAISGLGAESYGYTF
. TRBJ2-3 TRBD2 TRBV7-2 TGTGCCAGCAGCCCAGGCAATCTACTAGCGGGGTACTCCACAGATACGCAGTATTTT CASSPGNLLAGYSTDTQYF
. TRBJ1-4 TRBD1 TRBV4-2 TGTGCCAGCAGCCAAGATCTTGGGACAGGCGAAAAACTGTTTTTT CASSQDLGTGEKLFF
. TRBJ2-5 TRBD1 TRBV5-1 TGCGCCAGCAGCGGGACAGATCAAGAGACCCAGTACTTC CASSGTDQETQYF
. TRBJ1-5 TRBD1 TRBV9 TGTGCCAGCAGCCCCAGCCCGACAGGGGATCAGCCCCAGCATTTT CASSPSPTGDQPQHF